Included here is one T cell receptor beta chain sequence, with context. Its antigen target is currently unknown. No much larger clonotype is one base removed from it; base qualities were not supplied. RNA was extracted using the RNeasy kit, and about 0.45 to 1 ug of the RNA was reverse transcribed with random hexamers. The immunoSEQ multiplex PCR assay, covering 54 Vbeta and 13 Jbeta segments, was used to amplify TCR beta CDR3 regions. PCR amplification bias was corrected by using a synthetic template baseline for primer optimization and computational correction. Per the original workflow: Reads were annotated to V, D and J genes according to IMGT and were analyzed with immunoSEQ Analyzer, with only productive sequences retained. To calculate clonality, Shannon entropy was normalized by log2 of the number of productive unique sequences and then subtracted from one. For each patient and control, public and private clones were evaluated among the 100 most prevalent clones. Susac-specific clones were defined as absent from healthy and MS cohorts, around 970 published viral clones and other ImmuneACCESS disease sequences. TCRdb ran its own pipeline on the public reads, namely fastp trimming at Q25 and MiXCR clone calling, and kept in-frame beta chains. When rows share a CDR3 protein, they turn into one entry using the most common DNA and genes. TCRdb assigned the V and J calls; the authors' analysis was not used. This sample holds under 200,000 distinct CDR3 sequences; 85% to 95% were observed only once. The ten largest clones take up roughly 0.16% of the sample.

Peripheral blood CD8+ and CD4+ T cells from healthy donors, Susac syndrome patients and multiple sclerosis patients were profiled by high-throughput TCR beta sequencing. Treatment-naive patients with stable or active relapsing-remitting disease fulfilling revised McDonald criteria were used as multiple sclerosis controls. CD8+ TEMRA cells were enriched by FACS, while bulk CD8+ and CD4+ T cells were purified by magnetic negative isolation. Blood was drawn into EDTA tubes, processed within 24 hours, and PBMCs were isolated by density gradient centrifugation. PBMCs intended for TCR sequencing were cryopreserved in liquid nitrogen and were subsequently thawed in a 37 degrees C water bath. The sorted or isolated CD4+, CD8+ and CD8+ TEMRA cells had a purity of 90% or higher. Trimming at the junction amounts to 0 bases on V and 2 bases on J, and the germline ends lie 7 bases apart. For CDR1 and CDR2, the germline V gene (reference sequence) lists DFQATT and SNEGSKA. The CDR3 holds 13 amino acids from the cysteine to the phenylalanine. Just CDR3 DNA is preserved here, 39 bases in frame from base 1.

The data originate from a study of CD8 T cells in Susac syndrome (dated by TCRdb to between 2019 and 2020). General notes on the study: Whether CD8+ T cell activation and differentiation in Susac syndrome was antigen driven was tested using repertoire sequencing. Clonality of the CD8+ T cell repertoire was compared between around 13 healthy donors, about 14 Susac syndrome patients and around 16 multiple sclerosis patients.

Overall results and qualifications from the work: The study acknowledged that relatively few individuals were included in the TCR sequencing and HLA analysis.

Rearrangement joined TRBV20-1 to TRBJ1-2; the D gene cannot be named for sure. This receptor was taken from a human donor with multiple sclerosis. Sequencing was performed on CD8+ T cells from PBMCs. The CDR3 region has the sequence CSARDYGNYGYTF. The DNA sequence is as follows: TGCAGTGCTAGAGATTACGGGAACTATGGCTACACCTTC.